A selection of T cell receptor beta chains follows, all from one sample in a study of cytomegalovirus exposure and HLA in healthy donors. Sequencing used immunoSEQ multiplex PCR; TCRdb keeps in-frame clones, though not all of them. The profile shows some 240,000 clones, around nine tenths of them singletons. The specimen was PBMCs. The receptors stem from a woman between 18 and 29 years old in good health and CMV-seropositive. Each CDR3 is given with its conserved first and last residue. D genes are given only for firm matches. Where a row states a size, it is once, few, many or the class of an expanded clone; other rows omit it.

j_gene	abundance	v_gene	d_gene	CDR3aa	CDR3nt
TRBJ1-1	.	TRBV18	.	CASSERRPTEAFF	TGTGCCAGCTCAGAACGGAGGCCCACTGAAGCTTTCTTT
TRBJ1-5	.	TRBV11-2	.	CASSFGVKDQPQHF	TGTGCCAGCAGCTTCGGGGTGAAGGATCAGCCCCAGCATTTT
TRBJ2-1	.	TRBV7-9	TRBD1	CASSSGQGAVGVQFF	TGTGCCAGCAGCTCGGGACAGGGGGCGGTTGGGGTGCAGTTCTTC
TRBJ2-1	once	TRBV27	TRBD2	CASSRGTSGYNEQFF	TGTGCCAGCAGTAGAGGGACTAGCGGTTACAATGAGCAGTTCTTC
TRBJ2-3	.	TRBV6-1	.	CASSEGDTGDTQYF	TGTGCCAGCAGTGAAGGGGACACGGGGGATACGCAGTATTTT
TRBJ1-4	once	TRBV30	.	CAWSSYSGGTNEKLFF	TGTGCCTGGAGTTCTTACAGCGGTGGAACTAATGAAAAACTGTTTTTT
TRBJ1-4	.	TRBV5-1	.	CASSLEAGYEKLFF	TGCGCCAGCAGCTTGGAGGCAGGGTATGAAAAACTGTTTTTT
TRBJ1-2	.	TRBV28	.	CASTWYGGGYTF	TGTGCCAGCACATGGTACGGAGGGGGCTACACCTTC
TRBJ1-4	.	TRBV28	.	CASSFQYLARLDEKLFF	TGTGCCAGCAGTTTTCAGTATTTGGCTCGACTGGATGAAAAACTGTTTTTT
TRBJ2-7	.	TRBV11-2	.	CASSHPARDPTYEQYF	TGTGCCAGCAGCCATCCGGCCCGGGATCCTACCTACGAGCAGTACTTC
TRBJ2-7	.	TRBV6-5	TRBD2	CASRRSGSGYEQYF	TGTGCCAGCCGGAGAAGCGGGAGTGGCTACGAGCAGTACTTC
TRBJ2-7	.	TRBV5-1	.	CASSLWDSRSSYEQYF	TGCGCCAGCAGCCTATGGGACTCCAGGAGCTCCTACGAGCAGTACTTC
TRBJ1-2	.	TRBV28	.	CASNYQGNGYTF	TGTGCCAGCAATTACCAGGGGAATGGCTACACCTTC
TRBJ2-3	.	TRBV5-4	TRBD2	CASSLGGTSVRTDTQYF	TGTGCCAGCAGCTTGGGCGGTACTAGCGTTCGCACAGATACGCAGTATTTT
TRBJ2-7	.	TRBV29-1	TRBD2	CSAGTNSYEQYF	TGCAGCGCCGGGACTAACTCCTACGAGCAGTACTTC
TRBJ1-4	.	TRBV2	.	CASSDSAADEKLFF	TGTGCCAGCAGCGATTCGGCGGCGGATGAAAAACTGTTTTTT
TRBJ2-2	.	TRBV7-9	.	CASSFWTTGTGELFF	TGTGCCAGCAGCTTTTGGACAACCGGCACCGGGGAGCTGTTTTTT
TRBJ1-4	.	TRBV9	.	CASSEGGTNEKLFF	TGTGCCAGCAGCGAAGGGGGTACCAATGAAAAACTGTTTTTT
TRBJ1-5	.	TRBV28	.	CASSFRGARVNQPQHF	TGTGCCAGCAGTTTCCGGGGGGCGCGAGTCAATCAGCCCCAGCATTTT
TRBJ2-7	.	TRBV19	.	CASSIGGRTSTEQYF	TGTGCCAGTAGTATTGGTGGGAGAACGTCTACCGAGCAGTACTTC
TRBJ1-4	.	TRBV27	.	CASSTYRDLEKLFF	TGTGCCAGCAGTACCTACAGAGATCTCGAAAAACTGTTTTTT
TRBJ2-2	.	TRBV2	TRBD1	CASSENRGVDTGELFF	TGTGCCAGCAGTGAAAACAGGGGGGTCGACACCGGGGAGCTGTTTTTT
TRBJ2-6	.	TRBV5-4	.	CASSQIQGFSGANVLTF	TGTGCCAGCAGCCAAATACAGGGCTTCTCTGGGGCCAACGTCCTGACTTTC
TRBJ2-7	.	TRBV28	TRBD1	CASRVSGQGSDEQYF	TGTGCCAGCAGAGTCTCGGGACAGGGTTCCGACGAGCAGTACTTC
TRBJ1-1	few	TRBV7-6	.	CASSLASTEAFF	TGTGCCAGCAGCTTAGCCTCCACTGAAGCTTTCTTT
TRBJ2-7	.	TRBV7-8	.	CASSPHPQRGYEQYF	TGTGCCAGCAGCCCCCACCCCCAGCGAGGCTACGAGCAGTACTTC
TRBJ1-2	.	TRBV27	TRBD1	CASSLLEGAGGYTF	TGTGCCAGCAGTTTATTAGAGGGGGCCGGTGGCTACACCTTC
TRBJ1-4	once	TRBV27	TRBD1	CASSLGRGHEKLFF	TGTGCCAGCAGTTTGGGCAGGGGGCACGAAAAACTGTTTTTT
TRBJ1-5	.	TRBV18	.	CASSGQRNQPQHF	TGTGCCAGCTCCGGACAGAGGAATCAGCCCCAGCATTTT
TRBJ2-1	few	TRBV9	TRBD2	CASSGSGTSGRSSYNEQFF	TGTGCCAGCAGCGGATCCGGGACTAGCGGCCGGAGCTCCTACAATGAGCAGTTCTTC
TRBJ1-1	.	TRBV7-6	.	CASSLLNSAEAFF	TGTGCCAGCAGCTTACTAAACTCCGCCGAAGCTTTCTTT
TRBJ2-7	.	TRBV5-8	.	CASSLAGSYEQYF	TGTGCCAGCAGCTTGGCAGGTTCCTACGAGCAGTACTTC
TRBJ2-2	once	TRBV30	.	CAWSGRSGNTGELFF	TGTGCCTGGAGTGGCCGATCAGGGAACACCGGGGAGCTGTTTTTT
TRBJ2-2	.	TRBV25-1	TRBD1	CASSAIKNRGRDTGELFF	TGTGCCAGCAGTGCAATCAAAAACAGGGGGCGAGACACCGGGGAGCTGTTTTTT
TRBJ2-3	.	TRBV6-1	.	CASKDGSGDTQYF	TGTGCCAGCAAGGACGGGAGTGGAGATACGCAGTATTTT
TRBJ2-1	.	TRBV28	TRBD2	CASSSRLADTDEQFF	TGTGCCAGCAGTTCCCGACTAGCGGATACCGATGAGCAGTTCTTC
TRBJ1-4	.	TRBV7-9	.	CASSPGQWHEKLFF	TGTGCCAGCAGCCCCGGACAGTGGCATGAAAAACTGTTTTTT
TRBJ2-7	.	TRBV4-1	.	CASSHRDTSSYEQYF	TGCGCCAGCAGCCACCGGGACACTTCCTCCTACGAGCAGTACTTC
TRBJ1-1	once	TRBV5-4	.	CASSYRGNTEAFF	TGTGCCAGCAGCTACCGGGGTAACACTGAAGCTTTCTTT
TRBJ1-4	.	TRBV7-8	.	CASSHQISTESEKLFF	TGTGCCAGCAGCCACCAAATCAGCACGGAGAGCGAAAAACTGTTTTTT
TRBJ2-4	.	TRBV19	.	CASSIGLVPLAKNIQYF	TGTGCCAGTAGTATAGGACTAGTTCCTCTAGCCAAAAACATTCAGTACTTC
TRBJ1-1	.	TRBV6-1	.	CASSGGRNNPAFF	TGTGCCAGCAGTGGGGGCAGGAATAATCCGGCTTTCTTT
TRBJ2-1	.	TRBV10-3	.	CAIRNGYSYNEQFF	TGTGCCATCAGGAACGGTTACTCCTACAATGAGCAGTTCTTC
TRBJ2-2	.	TRBV19	.	CASAVEPNTGELFF	TGTGCCAGTGCCGTCGAGCCTAACACCGGGGAGCTGTTTTTT
TRBJ2-7	.	TRBV14	TRBD1	CASSLWTGGEQYF	TGTGCCAGCAGCCTGTGGACAGGGGGCGAGCAGTACTTC
TRBJ1-5	few	TRBV9	.	CASGRSGNQPQHF	TGTGCCAGCGGTCGTTCGGGCAATCAGCCCCAGCATTTT
TRBJ2-2	.	TRBV19	.	CASSIGGGTGELFF	TGTGCCAGTAGTATAGGTGGCGGGACCGGGGAGCTGTTTTTT
TRBJ1-5	.	TRBV11-2	.	CASSLGWANQPQHF	TGTGCCAGCAGCTTAGGATGGGCAAACCAGCCCCAGCATTTT
TRBJ1-5	once	TRBV28	.	CASSFDRRNQPQHF	TGTGCCAGCAGTTTTGACAGGAGGAATCAGCCCCAGCATTTT
TRBJ2-2	.	TRBV30	TRBD2	CAWSAGTSDYTGELFF	TGTGCCTGGAGTGCCGGGACTAGCGATTACACCGGGGAGCTGTTTTTT
TRBJ2-5	.	TRBV14	TRBD2	CASRHSAGGPETQYF	TGTGCCAGCAGACATTCAGCGGGAGGGCCAGAGACCCAGTACTTC
TRBJ1-4	.	TRBV19	TRBD1	CASSNRGRDEKLFF	TGTGCCAGTAGTAACAGGGGGCGAGATGAAAAACTGTTTTTT
TRBJ2-7	once	TRBV4-2	TRBD1	CASSQKGQAGHEQYF	TGTGCCAGCAGCCAAAAAGGACAGGCAGGCCACGAGCAGTACTTC
TRBJ2-3	.	TRBV5-1	TRBD2	CASSLVLAADTQYF	TGCGCCAGCAGCTTGGTACTAGCGGCAGATACGCAGTATTTT
TRBJ1-4	once	TRBV28	.	CASSFNGGGLFF	TGTGCCAGCAGTTTTAATGGCGGCGGACTGTTTTTT